This is a list of T cell receptor beta chains from one sample in a study of siplizumab effects on memory and regulatory T cells. Data came from immunoSEQ multiplex PCR; TCRdb stores just in-frame clones and leaves some out. The sample lists around 100,000 clones, roughly nine tenths occurring once. Source material: CD4+ T cells sorted from blood. These receptors were obtained from a human donor in good health. Each CDR3 is given without its conserved first and last residue.

TRBJ2-4 TRBV7-8 ASSPILGISAKNIQY
TRBJ1-6 TRBV13 ASSFSKPGASSPLH
TRBJ2-7 TRBV19 ASKGSAGAYEQY
TRBJ1-2 TRBV6-5 ASSPSGRINYGYT
TRBJ2-1 TRBV11-3 ASSPRTSGSTPDEQF
TRBJ2-2 TRBV7-8 ASSFGQSNTGELF
TRBJ2-2 TRBV18 ASSPFSLTARNGELF
TRBJ2-3 TRBV11-3 ASSRGMASGIQDTQY
TRBJ2-1 TRBV7-7 ASSLGVAGGDNEQF
TRBJ1-4 TRBV19 ASRTGRANEKLF
TRBJ1-2 TRBV6-8 ASSYYSQGNAFWNGYT
TRBJ2-5 TRBV9 ASSVEGGPGRETQY
TRBJ1-1 TRBV18 ASSRTDTAEAF
TRBJ2-3 TRBV20-1 SAAGLDTQY
TRBJ1-1 TRBV4-1 ASSQRAGVAEAF
TRBJ2-7 TRBV19 ASRLTGSYEQY
TRBJ2-6 TRBV5-1 ASSLALAGGANVLT
TRBJ1-2 TRBV7-9 ASSLRDVGMGYT
TRBJ1-2 TRBV6-5 ASSYDRANYGYT
TRBJ2-7 TRBV30 AWSPWTGTSVISYEQY
TRBJ2-3 TRBV19 ASKQGDSTDTQY
TRBJ2-7 TRBV21-1 ASSKRWEGANNEQY
TRBJ1-1 TRBV5-6 ASSLDYGDMNTEAF
TRBJ2-7 TRBV28 ASSSRDFFYEQY
TRBJ1-5 TRBV2 ASSGPQGGFGQPQH
TRBJ2-1 TRBV12-5 ASGLRGNEQF
TRBJ1-2 TRBV28 ASSTPTRPIYGYT
TRBJ2-4 TRBV28 ASYEGQKNIQY
TRBJ1-6 TRBV15 ATSRGPDNSPLH
TRBJ2-3 TRBV25-1 ASRVTDTQY
TRBJ1-1 TRBV11-3 ASSLRANTEAF
TRBJ1-2 TRBV6-1 ASSAWTGAYGYT
TRBJ2-2 TRBV29-1 STGQGTGELF
TRBJ1-1 TRBV6-4 ASSAGFFSTEAF
TRBJ2-5 TRBV5-1 ASSPYSSGRVQETQY
TRBJ2-2 TRBV15 ATLDRGHGGELF
TRBJ1-1 TRBV5-4 ASSLGGAGMNTEAF
TRBJ1-1 TRBV29-1 SVKGTGGLEAF
TRBJ1-4 TRBV7-6 ASSSDRGRNEKLF
TRBJ2-1 TRBV7-9 ASTYQRAYNEQF
TRBJ1-5 TRBV19 ASSIAGTGNQPQH
TRBJ1-1 TRBV7-9 ASSSQGIIRNTEAF
TRBJ2-5 TRBV19 ASSSENGVRQETQY
TRBJ1-1 TRBV5-1 ASSLGGQPTFEAF
TRBJ2-6 TRBV29-1 SVKAGQTGANVLT
TRBJ2-7 TRBV6-5 ASSHPSYEQY
TRBJ2-3 TRBV19 ASSIDDTWADTQY
TRBJ2-7 TRBV11-3 ASSLRDGSYEQY
TRBJ2-2 TRBV30 AWSRLAGGELF